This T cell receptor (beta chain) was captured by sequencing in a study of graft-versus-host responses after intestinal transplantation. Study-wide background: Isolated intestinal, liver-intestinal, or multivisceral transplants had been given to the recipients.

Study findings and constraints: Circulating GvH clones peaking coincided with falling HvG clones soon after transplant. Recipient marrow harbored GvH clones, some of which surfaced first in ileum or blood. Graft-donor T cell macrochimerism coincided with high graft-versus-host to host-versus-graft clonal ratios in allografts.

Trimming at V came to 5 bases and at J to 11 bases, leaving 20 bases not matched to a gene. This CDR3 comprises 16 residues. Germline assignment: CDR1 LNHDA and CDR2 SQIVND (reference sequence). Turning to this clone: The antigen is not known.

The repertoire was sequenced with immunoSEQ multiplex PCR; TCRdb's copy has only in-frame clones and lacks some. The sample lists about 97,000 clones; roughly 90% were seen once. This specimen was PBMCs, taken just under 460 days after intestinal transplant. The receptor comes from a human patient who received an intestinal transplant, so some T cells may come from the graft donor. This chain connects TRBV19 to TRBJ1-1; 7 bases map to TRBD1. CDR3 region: CASSERQGRGTEAAFF. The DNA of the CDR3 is TGTGCCAGTAGTGAAAGACAGGGAAGGGGAACCGAAGCGGCTTTCTTT.